These 16 T cell receptor beta chains were sequenced from one sample in a study of cytomegalovirus exposure and HLA in healthy donors. In the PCR, 60 Vbeta and 13 Jbeta primers were used. Sequencing was performed with immunoSEQ multiplex PCR; in TCRdb, only in-frame clones are kept and a portion is missing. The sample includes more than 95,000 clones, 75% of them seen just once. The specimen was PBMCs. The receptor source for this set is a woman aged 45 to 65 in good health and CMV-seronegative.

The rearrangement joins TRBV9 to TRBJ2-5; the match to TRBD1 covers 10 bases. Trimming took 4 bases from V and 2 from J; bases not matched to a gene: 5. Looked up from germline, CDR1 is SGDLS and CDR2 is YYNGEE. The CDR3 runs 15 residues. DNA of the CDR3: TGTGCCAGCAGCCCTCGGACAGGGGGGCAAGAGACCCAGTACTTC. Its translation: CASSPRTGGQETQYF.

CDR3 nucleotides: TGCGCCAGCAGCCAAGTAGGTAGAGGTCTAACCGCAGATACGCAGTATTTT. This sequence encodes CASSQVGRGLTADTQYF. J is TRBJ2-3 and V is TRBV4-3; D gene uncertain. V gave up 1 base and J gave up 4 bases, with 18 bases separating them. Germline V gene data show CDR1 as LGHNA and CDR2 as YSLEER. The CDR3 contains 17 residues.

The gene calls are TRBV6-6 and TRBJ1-1, with D possibly being TRBD1 (5 bases). Germline V gene lookup returns CDR1 MNHNY and CDR2 SVGAGI (reference sequence). V was trimmed by 5 bases and J by 0 bases, leaving 7 bases between them. CDR3 size: 13 residues. CDR3 in DNA: TGTGCCAGCAGTGAGGACATGAACACTGAAGCTTTCTTT. It specifies CASSEDMNTEAFF.

The chain is built from TRBV5-1 and TRBJ2-1; TRBD1 might be the D (6 bases). Germline assignment: CDR1 SGHRS and CDR2 YFSETQ. V was trimmed by 1 base and J by 6 bases, leaving 17 bases between them. The length of the CDR3 is 16 residues. DNA for the CDR3: TGCGCCAGCAGCTTGACCACGGGACAAAGGCCCAATGAGCAGTTCTTC. Amino acids: CASSLTTGQRPNEQFF.

V usage is TRBV11-1 and J usage is TRBJ1-1, with D unresolved. The germline V gene has CDR1 SGHAT and CDR2 FQDESV (reference sequence). This CDR3 is built from 15 residues. V was trimmed by 5 bases and J by 4 bases, leaving 17 bases between them. The CDR3 spells CASSGYVRAGTEAFF. In DNA, the CDR3 is TGTGCCAGCAGCGGGTACGTGAGGGCGGGCACTGAAGCTTTCTTT.

V usage is TRBV28 and J usage is TRBJ2-5; a possible D gene is TRBD2 (6 bases). Deletions cut 2 bases from V and 5 bases from J, with 9 bases between. Germline CDR1 reads MDHEN; CDR2 reads SYDVKM. The CDR3 runs 13 residues. Here the CDR3 DNA reads TGTGCCAGCAGTTTAGCGGGAAGGGAGACCCAGTACTTC. Residues: CASSLAGRETQYF.

Comment on this clone: At one boundary the junction diverges from the germline segment, which might be a read error. The V gene is TRBV7-8, the J gene TRBJ1-2, with TRBD1 identical over 12 bases. The CDR3 is 17 residues long. Germline CDR1 and CDR2: SGHVS and FQNEAQ. The CDR3 region is CVSSPPGQGATTYGYTF. Here the CDR3 DNA reads TGTGTCAGCAGCCCCCCGGGACAGGGGGCAACTACCTATGGCTACACCTTC.

The sample holds a few counts of this clone. CDR3 amino acids: CASSSMTGMNTEAFF. The CDR3 DNA reads TGTGCCAGCAGTTCCATGACGGGGATGAACACTGAAGCTTTCTTT. The rearrangement uses TRBV28 and TRBJ1-1, with D unclear. CDR1 MDHEN and CDR2 SYDVKM come from the germline V gene. The CDR3 length is 15 residues. Deletions cut 4 bases from V and 0 bases from J, with 12 bases between.

Only one count was recorded for this clone. V usage is TRBV28 and J usage is TRBJ2-1; D is perhaps TRBD1 (5 bases). Germline values: CDR1 MDHEN, CDR2 SYDVKM. This CDR3 is built from 16 residues. V was shortened by 3 bases and J by 2 bases, with 14 bases between the two germline ends. CDR3 loop: CASSFSQGNPYNEQFF. CDR3 nucleotides: TGTGCCAGCAGTTTTAGTCAGGGTAACCCCTACAATGAGCAGTTCTTC.

This clone was detected only once. The V and J genes are TRBV5-5 and TRBJ2-7; 7 bases map to TRBD2. This CDR3 comprises 16 residues. V shed 1 base, J shed 7 bases, and the junction held 14 bases outside the gene matches. Per the germline V gene, CDR1 is SGHKS and CDR2 is YYEKEE (reference sequence). CDR3 nucleotide sequence: TGTGCCAGCAGCTTGAACCTGGCGGGAGTGTGGGAGGAGCAGTACTTC. Protein product: CASSLNLAGVWEEQYF.

The V gene is TRBV30, the J gene TRBJ1-1; 7 positions agree with TRBD1. V shed 2 bases, J shed 6 bases, and the junction held 12 bases outside the gene matches. Germline V gene data show CDR1 as GTSNPN and CDR2 as SVGIG (reference sequence). CDR3 length equals 15 residues. CDR3 protein: CAWSPPRGRNPEAFF. CDR3 sequence (DNA): TGTGCCTGGAGTCCCCCAAGGGGGCGCAACCCTGAAGCTTTCTTT.

The rearrangement links TRBV5-1 to TRBJ2-1, with TRBD2 matching 7 bases. CDR1 is SGHRS, CDR2 YFSETQ, per germline. This CDR3 comprises 14 residues. Unmatched junction bases numbered 9, after V lost 6 bases and J lost 6 bases. CDR3 amino acids: CASTLGGGSNEQFF. DNA for the CDR3: TGCGCCAGCACTCTGGGGGGGGGATCCAATGAGCAGTTCTTC.

The sample holds one count of this clone. The chain couples TRBV7-9 to TRBJ2-5, with a possible D match to TRBD2 (6 bases). The J call may be incorrect, as the DNA end agrees better with TRBJ2-7. The CDR3 spans 15 residues. In germline, CDR1 is SEHNR, CDR2 FQNEAQ (reference sequence). The CDR3 DNA reads as TGTGCCAGCAGCTTCCGTCGGGGAGGCCACGACGAGCAGTACTTC. As protein: CASSFRRGGHDEQYF.

The gene calls are TRBV18 and TRBJ2-5, with 7 bases matching TRBD1. This CDR3 is built from 13 residues. In germline, CDR1 is KGHSH, CDR2 LQKENI. The V and J ends lost 4 bases and 5 bases, in that order; junction bases with no gene match: 4. The CDR3 region is CASSLTGSETQYF. CDR3 sequence (DNA): TGTGCCAGCTCACTGACAGGGAGCGAGACCCAGTACTTC.

V and J are TRBV7-2 and TRBJ1-4; D is possibly TRBD1 (5 bases). The CDR3 sequence is 16 residues long. The V end was cut by 4 bases, the J end by 8 bases, with 20 bases between. The V gene's germline CDR1 is SGHTA and CDR2 FQGNSA. In DNA form, the CDR3 reads TGTGCCAGCAGCTCCCCGGGGGGGACGGCACGCGAAAAACTGTTTTTT. Encoded protein: CASSSPGGTAREKLFF.

CDR3 region: CASSPEIEARAFF. In nucleotides, the CDR3 is TGTGCCAGCTCACCAGAGATCGAGGCTCGAGCTTTCTTT. The chain employs TRBV18 and TRBJ1-1, with D unresolved. Trimming cost V 2 bases and J 10 bases, with 14 bases left between them. Germline loops: CDR1 KGHSH, CDR2 LQKENI. The CDR3 length is 13 residues.